This T cell receptor (beta chain) was sequenced in a study of shared clonotypes between healthy human individuals. Data came from immunoSEQ multiplex PCR; TCRdb stores just in-frame clones and leaves some out. The top ten clones hold roughly 1.1% of a sample with millions of clones, approximately 94% of them seen once. CD45RO-negative, CCR7-selected cells formed the naive CD8 fraction, which excluded terminally differentiated effector memory CD45RA+ cells. This CDR3 is 15 amino acids long. The V gene's germline CDR1 is LGHNT and CDR2 FRNRAP. Between the trimmed V and J ends, which lost 6 bases and 4 bases, there was a span of 19 bases.

The rearrangement links TRBV12-5 to TRBJ2-7; D is unclear. This clonotype was sampled from a man between 18 and 29 years old in good health. Specimen: naive CD8+ T cells sorted from blood. CDR3 in amino acids: CASGPGRYLKYEQYF. The CDR3, as DNA: TGTGCTAGTGGCCCTGGGCGATACCTTAAGTACGAGCAGTACTTC.